Listed here are 9 T cell receptor beta chains from one sample, sequenced in a study of T cell responses to AZD1222 COVID-19 vaccine. Data came from immunoSEQ multiplex PCR; TCRdb stores just in-frame clones and leaves some out. The sample includes approximately 140,000 clones, approximately 90% seen only once; the top ten take 5.5%. This specimen was peripheral blood, taken on day 0 of AZD1222 vaccination. Every receptor here comes from an adult in good health.

This clone was recorded only once. V usage is TRBV27 and J usage is TRBJ1-5; D is possibly TRBD1 (5 bases). V was shortened by 5 bases and J by 6 bases, with 8 bases between the two germline ends. Germline CDR1 MNHEY, CDR2 SMNVEV (reference sequence). The CDR3 runs to 12 residues. The CDR3 DNA reads as TGTGCCAGCAGTGAGGGGCGTCAGCCCCAGCATTTT. This codes for CASSEGRQPQHF.

The genes are TRBV7-6 and TRBJ1-3; TRBD1 is a possible D gene (5 bases). The CDR3 covers 16 residues. Germline V gene data show CDR1 as SGHVS and CDR2 as FNYEAQ. The V gene lost 0 bases and the J gene lost 0 bases, with 9 bases spanning the gap. The CDR3 reads CASSLADGGSGNTIYF. The CDR3 DNA sequence: TGTGCCAGCAGCTTAGCGGACGGGGGCTCTGGAAACACCATATATTTT.

The sample holds a few counts of this clone. The chain links TRBV6-2 or TRBV6-3 to TRBJ1-1, with D unclear. The length of the CDR3 is 12 residues. V was clipped by 5 bases and J by 8 bases, with 12 bases between them. CDR1 MNHEY and CDR2 SVGEGT come from the germline V gene. The CDR3 DNA reads as TGTGCCAGCAGTCGGGGTCCTACCGAAGCTTTCTTT. Residues: CASSRGPTEAFF.

This clone was observed a few times. The chain carries TRBV6-2 or TRBV6-3 and TRBJ2-1; D uncertain. The CDR3 totals 15 residues. Deletions cut 1 base from V and 0 bases from J, with 7 bases between. Germline V lookup: CDR1 MNHEY, CDR2 SVGEGT. The CDR3 DNA is TGTGCCAGCAGTTACTTTGCCAACTCCTACAATGAGCAGTTCTTC. This sequence encodes CASSYFANSYNEQFF.

The CDR3: CASRTHGQGNEKLFF. In DNA form, the CDR3 reads TGTGCCAGCCGTACCCACGGACAGGGTAATGAAAAACTGTTTTTT. This chain links TRBV6-5 with TRBJ1-4; 8 positions agree with TRBD1. The V and J ends lost 8 bases and 4 bases, in that order; junction bases with no gene match: 9. Per the germline V gene, CDR1 is MNHEY and CDR2 is SVGAGI. The CDR3 covers 15 residues.

The chain carries TRBV15 and TRBJ1-2; a possible D gene is TRBD1 (5 bases). Germline V CDR1 and CDR2: LNHNV, YYDKDF (reference sequence). Trimming shortened V by 0 bases and J by 6 bases, and 17 bases separated the two germline ends. CDR3 length equals 16 residues. CDR3: CATSRDWEGKLDGYTF. DNA of the CDR3: TGTGCCACCAGCAGAGATTGGGAGGGGAAATTGGATGGCTACACCTTC.

The V gene is TRBV6-6, the J gene TRBJ2-1; 11 bases are shared with TRBD2. The V segment lost 7 bases and the J segment 7 bases; nucleotides outside the gene matches: 3. CDR1 MNHNY and CDR2 SVGAGI come from the germline V gene (reference sequence). The CDR3 spans 13 residues. This CDR3 reads CASIGTSGNEQFF. CDR3 DNA sequence: TGTGCCAGCATTGGGACTAGCGGTAATGAGCAGTTCTTC.

The chain links TRBV29-1 to TRBJ2-7, with no clear D. Germline V gene data show CDR1 as SQVTM and CDR2 as ANQGSEA. V was clipped by 4 bases and J by 1 base, with 14 bases between them. The CDR3 runs 14 residues. CDR3 in amino acids: CSVVSGGGSYEQYF. DNA for the CDR3: TGCAGCGTTGTATCCGGTGGCGGTTCCTACGAGCAGTACTTC.

This chain uses TRBV6-5 with TRBJ1-2; D is ambiguous. V shed 0 bases and J shed 6 bases, with 14 bases lying between them. Germline V gives CDR1 MNHEY, CDR2 SVGAGI. CDR3 size: 15 residues. The chain's CDR3 is CASSYSARPSNGYTF. The CDR3 DNA reads as TGTGCCAGCAGTTACTCCGCCAGGCCCTCCAATGGCTACACCTTC.